A single TCR beta chain is shown here with its context. The target antigen is unknown. Next came a second PCR, run for about 7 to 12 cycles, which used a sample-barcoded 5' primer along with a J-beta primer mix. Per sample, CDR3-containing paired-end reads numbered at least 3 million. TCRdb called the 5' RACE reads again in MiXCR, with one record for every CDR3 protein. Here the sample spans some 640,000 distinct CDR3 sequences, about 30% being singletons. The data derive from a study of blood T cells in healthy people across ages. In the study overall: Template switching picked up about one barcoded beta molecule for each two T cells.

Study-wide results and caveats: TCR beta diversity per million T cells fell roughly linearly with age.

Every donor provided 9.5 to 10 milliliters of peripheral blood. The CDR3 loop spans 15 amino acids. The V end was cut by 4 bases, the J end by 6 bases, with 17 bases between. Germline V gives CDR1 SGHKS, CDR2 YYEKEE (reference sequence). V usage is TRBV5-5 and J usage is TRBJ1-5; a possible D gene is TRBD1 (5 bases). This TCR came from a woman at least 80 years old in good health. Sequencing was carried out using blood. The CDR3 DNA sequence: TGTGCCAGCAGCCTGGGACCGATATCCAGTCAGCCCCAGCATTTT. Translating gives CASSLGPISSQPQHF.